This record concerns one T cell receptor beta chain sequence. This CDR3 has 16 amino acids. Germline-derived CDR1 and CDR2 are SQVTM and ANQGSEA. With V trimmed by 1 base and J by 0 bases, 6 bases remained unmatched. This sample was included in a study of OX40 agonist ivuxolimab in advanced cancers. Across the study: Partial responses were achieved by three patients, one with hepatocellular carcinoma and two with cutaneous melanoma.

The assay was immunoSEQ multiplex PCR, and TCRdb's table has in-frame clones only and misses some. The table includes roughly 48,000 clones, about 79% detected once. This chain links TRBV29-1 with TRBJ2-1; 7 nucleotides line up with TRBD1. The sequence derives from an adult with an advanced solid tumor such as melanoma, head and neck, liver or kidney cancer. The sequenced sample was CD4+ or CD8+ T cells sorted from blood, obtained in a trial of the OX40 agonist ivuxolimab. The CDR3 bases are TGCAGCGTTGAAGGCGAGACAGGGAGCTCCTACAATGAGCAGTTCTTC. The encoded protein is CSVEGETGSSYNEQFF.